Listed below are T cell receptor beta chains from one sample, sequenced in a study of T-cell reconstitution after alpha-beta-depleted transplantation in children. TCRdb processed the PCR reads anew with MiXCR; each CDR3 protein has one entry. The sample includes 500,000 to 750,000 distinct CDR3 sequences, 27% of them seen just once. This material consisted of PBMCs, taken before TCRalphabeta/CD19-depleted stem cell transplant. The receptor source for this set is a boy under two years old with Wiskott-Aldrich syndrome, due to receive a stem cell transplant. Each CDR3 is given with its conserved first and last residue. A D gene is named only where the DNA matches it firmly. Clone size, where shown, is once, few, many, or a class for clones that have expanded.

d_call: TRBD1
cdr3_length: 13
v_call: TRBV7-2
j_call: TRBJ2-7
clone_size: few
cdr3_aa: CASRRDRGGEQYF
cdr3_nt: TGTGCCAGCAGGCGAGACAGGGGTGGCGAGCAGTACTTC

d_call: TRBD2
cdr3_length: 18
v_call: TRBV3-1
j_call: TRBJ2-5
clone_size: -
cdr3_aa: CASSQEGGLAGGIETQYF
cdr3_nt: TGTGCCAGCAGCCAAGAGGGGGGACTAGCGGGAGGGATAGAGACCCAGTACTTC

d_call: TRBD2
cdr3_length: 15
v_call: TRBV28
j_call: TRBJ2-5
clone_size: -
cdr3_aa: CATFMREVVQETQYF
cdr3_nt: TGTGCCACATTTATGCGGGAGGTCGTCCAAGAGACCCAGTACTTC

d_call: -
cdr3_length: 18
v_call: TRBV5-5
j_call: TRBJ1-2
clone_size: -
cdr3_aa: CASSLAGTAPVSNYGYTF
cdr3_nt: TGTGCCAGCAGCCTCGCCGGGACCGCACCCGTCTCTAACTATGGCTACACCTTC

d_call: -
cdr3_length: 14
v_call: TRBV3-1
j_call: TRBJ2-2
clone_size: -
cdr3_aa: CASSQGSRGGELFF
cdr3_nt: TGTGCCAGCAGCCAAGGGTCCCGAGGCGGGGAGCTGTTTTTT

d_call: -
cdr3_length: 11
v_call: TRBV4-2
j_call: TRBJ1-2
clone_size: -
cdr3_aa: CASSRSSFYTF
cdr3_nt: TGTGCCAGCAGCCGTTCATCGTTCTACACCTTC

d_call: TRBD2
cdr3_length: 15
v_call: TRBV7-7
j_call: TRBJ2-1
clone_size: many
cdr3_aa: CASSQGLAVYNEQFF
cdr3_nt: TGTGCCAGCAGCCAAGGGCTAGCGGTCTACAATGAGCAGTTCTTC

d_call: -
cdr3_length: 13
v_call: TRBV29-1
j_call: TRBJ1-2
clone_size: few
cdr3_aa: CSVSQGDNYGYTF
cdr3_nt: TGCAGCGTGAGTCAGGGAGATAACTATGGCTACACCTTC

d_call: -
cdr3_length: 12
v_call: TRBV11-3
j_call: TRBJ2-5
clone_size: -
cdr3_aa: CASSTGTETQYF
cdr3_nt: TGTGCCAGCTCGACCGGGACAGAGACCCAGTACTTC

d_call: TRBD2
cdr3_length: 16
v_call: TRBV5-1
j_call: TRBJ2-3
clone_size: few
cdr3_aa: CASSRLLAGGPDTQYF
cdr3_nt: TGCGCCAGCAGCCGCCTTCTAGCGGGAGGACCAGATACGCAGTATTTT

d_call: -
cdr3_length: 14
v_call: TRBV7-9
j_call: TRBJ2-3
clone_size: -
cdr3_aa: CASSLGRRDRTQYF
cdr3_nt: TGTGCCAGCAGCTTAGGTCGGCGGGATCGTACGCAGTATTTT

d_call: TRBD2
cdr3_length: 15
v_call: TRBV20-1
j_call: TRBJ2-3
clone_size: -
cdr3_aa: CSARVLAGFTDTQYF
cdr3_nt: TGCAGTGCTAGAGTCCTAGCGGGATTCACAGATACGCAGTATTTT

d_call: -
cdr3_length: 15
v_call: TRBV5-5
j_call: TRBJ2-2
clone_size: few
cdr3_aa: CASSPSPGSVGELFF
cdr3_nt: TGTGCCAGCAGCCCTAGCCCAGGGAGTGTCGGGGAGCTGTTTTTT

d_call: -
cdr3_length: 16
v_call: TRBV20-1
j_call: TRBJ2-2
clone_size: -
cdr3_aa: CSARVFKAGQTGELFF
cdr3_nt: TGCAGTGCTAGAGTTTTTAAAGCGGGACAGACCGGGGAGCTGTTTTTT

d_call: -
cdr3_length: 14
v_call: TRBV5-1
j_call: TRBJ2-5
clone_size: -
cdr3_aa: CASSPTMYQETQYF
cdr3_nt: TGCGCCAGCAGCCCTACGATGTACCAAGAGACCCAGTACTTC

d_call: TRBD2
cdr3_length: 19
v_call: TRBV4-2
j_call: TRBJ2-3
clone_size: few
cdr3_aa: CASSQDPPGLAGSTDTQYF
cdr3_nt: TGTGCCAGCAGCCAAGATCCCCCAGGGCTAGCGGGAAGCACAGATACGCAGTATTTT

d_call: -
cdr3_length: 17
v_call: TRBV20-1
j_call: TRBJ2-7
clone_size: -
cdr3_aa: CSARDPSKGFRFHEQYF
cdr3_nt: TGCAGTGCTAGAGATCCTTCCAAGGGGTTTCGATTCCACGAGCAGTACTTC

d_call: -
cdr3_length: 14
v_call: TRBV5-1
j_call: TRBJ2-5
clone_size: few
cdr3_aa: CASSLPGGQETQYF
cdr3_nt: TGCGCCAGCAGCTTGCCGGGCGGACAAGAGACCCAGTACTTC

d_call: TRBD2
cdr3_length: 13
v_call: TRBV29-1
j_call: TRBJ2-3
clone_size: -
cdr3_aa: CSALAGGSDTQYF
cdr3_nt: TGCAGCGCCTTAGCGGGGGGTAGTGATACGCAGTATTTT

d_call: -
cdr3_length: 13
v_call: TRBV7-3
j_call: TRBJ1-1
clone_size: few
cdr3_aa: CASTLGPNTEAFF
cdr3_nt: TGTGCCAGCACCCTAGGACCCAACACTGAAGCTTTCTTT

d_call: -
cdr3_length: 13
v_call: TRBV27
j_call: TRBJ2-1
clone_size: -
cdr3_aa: CASATLGGTGQFF
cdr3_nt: TGTGCCAGCGCAACCCTAGGGGGTACTGGGCAGTTCTTC

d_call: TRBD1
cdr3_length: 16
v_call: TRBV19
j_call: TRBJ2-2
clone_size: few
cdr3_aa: CASISRDRGFSGELFF
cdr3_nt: TGTGCCAGTATCAGCCGGGACAGGGGTTTCTCCGGGGAGCTGTTTTTT

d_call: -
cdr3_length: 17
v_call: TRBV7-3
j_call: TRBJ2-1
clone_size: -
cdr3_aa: CASSLSTGEVPYNEQFF
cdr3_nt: TGTGCCAGCAGCTTATCCACGGGTGAGGTCCCGTACAATGAGCAGTTCTTC

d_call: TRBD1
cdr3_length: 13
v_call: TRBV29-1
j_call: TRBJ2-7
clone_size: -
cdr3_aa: CSAETGAAREQYF
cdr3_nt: TGCAGCGCCGAGACAGGGGCGGCCCGCGAGCAGTACTTC

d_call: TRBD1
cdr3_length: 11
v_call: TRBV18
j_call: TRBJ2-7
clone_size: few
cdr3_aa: CASSPGQSQYF
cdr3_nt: TGTGCCAGCTCACCGGGACAGTCACAGTACTTC

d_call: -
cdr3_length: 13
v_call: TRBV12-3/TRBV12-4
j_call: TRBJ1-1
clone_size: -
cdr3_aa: CASSLEANTEAFF
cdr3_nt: TGTGCCAGCAGTTTAGAGGCAAACACTGAAGCTTTCTTT

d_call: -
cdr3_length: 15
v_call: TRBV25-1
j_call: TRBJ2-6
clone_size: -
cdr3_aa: CASSEFDSGANVLTF
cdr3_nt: TGTGCCAGCAGTGAATTTGACTCTGGGGCCAACGTCCTGACTTTC

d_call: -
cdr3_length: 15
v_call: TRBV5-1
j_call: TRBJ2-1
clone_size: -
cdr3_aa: CASSLTGYIYNEQFF
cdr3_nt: TGCGCCAGCAGCTTGACAGGCTATATCTACAATGAGCAGTTCTTC

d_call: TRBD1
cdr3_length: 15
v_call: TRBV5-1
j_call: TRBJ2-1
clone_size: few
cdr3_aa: CASSGFGTGYNEQFF
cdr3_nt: TGCGCCAGCAGCGGATTCGGGACAGGTTACAATGAGCAGTTCTTC

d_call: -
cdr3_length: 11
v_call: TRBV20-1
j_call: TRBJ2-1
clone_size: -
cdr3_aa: CSAPSPQRQFF
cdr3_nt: TGCAGTGCCCCATCCCCCCAAAGACAGTTCTTC

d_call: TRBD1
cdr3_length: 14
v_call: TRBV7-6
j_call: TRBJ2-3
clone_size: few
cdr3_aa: CASSSRGRTDTQYF
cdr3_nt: TGTGCCAGCAGCTCCAGGGGGCGCACAGATACGCAGTATTTT

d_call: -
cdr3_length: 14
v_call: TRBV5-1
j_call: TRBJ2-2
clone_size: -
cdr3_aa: CASSSQGGAGELFF
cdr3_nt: TGCGCCAGCAGCTCTCAGGGGGGCGCCGGGGAGCTGTTTTTT

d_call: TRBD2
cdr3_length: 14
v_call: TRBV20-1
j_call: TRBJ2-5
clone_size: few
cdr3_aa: CSAKPAGAQETQYF
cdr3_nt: TGCAGTGCGAAGCCAGCGGGAGCCCAAGAGACCCAGTACTTC

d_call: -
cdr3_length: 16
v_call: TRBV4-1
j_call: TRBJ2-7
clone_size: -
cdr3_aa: CASSREVFSAPYEQYF
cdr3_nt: TGCGCCAGCAGCAGAGAGGTCTTTTCCGCCCCCTACGAGCAGTACTTC

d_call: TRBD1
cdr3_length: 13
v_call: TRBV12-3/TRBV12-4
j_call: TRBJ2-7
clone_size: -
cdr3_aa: CASRRDRVNEQYF
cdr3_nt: TGTGCCAGCAGGCGGGACAGGGTAAACGAGCAGTACTTC

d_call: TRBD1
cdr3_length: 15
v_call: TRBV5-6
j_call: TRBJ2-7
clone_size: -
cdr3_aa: CASSSRDRNHYEQYF
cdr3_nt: TGTGCCAGCAGTAGCCGGGACAGGAATCACTACGAGCAGTACTTC

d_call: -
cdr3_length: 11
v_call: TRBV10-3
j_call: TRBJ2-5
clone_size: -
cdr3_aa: CAISEWETQYF
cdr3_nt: TGTGCCATCAGTGAGTGGGAGACCCAGTACTTC

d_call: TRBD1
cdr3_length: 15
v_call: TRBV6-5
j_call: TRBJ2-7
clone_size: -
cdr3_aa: CASSYSGQGTYEQYF
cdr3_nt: TGTGCCAGCAGTTACTCCGGACAGGGGACCTACGAGCAGTACTTC

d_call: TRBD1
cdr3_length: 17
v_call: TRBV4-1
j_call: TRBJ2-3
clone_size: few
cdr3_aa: CASSPGARTGRTDAQYF
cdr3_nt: TGCGCCAGCAGCCCGGGCGCCCGGACAGGGAGGACAGATGCGCAGTATTTT

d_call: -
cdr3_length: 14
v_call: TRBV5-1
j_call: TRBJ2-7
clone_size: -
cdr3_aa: CASQTKDGSYEQYF
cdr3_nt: TGCGCCAGCCAAACCAAGGACGGGTCCTACGAGCAGTACTTC

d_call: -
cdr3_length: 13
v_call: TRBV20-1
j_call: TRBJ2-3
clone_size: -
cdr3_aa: CSARMTDTDTQYF
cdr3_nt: TGCAGTGCTAGAATGACAGACACAGATACGCAGTATTTT